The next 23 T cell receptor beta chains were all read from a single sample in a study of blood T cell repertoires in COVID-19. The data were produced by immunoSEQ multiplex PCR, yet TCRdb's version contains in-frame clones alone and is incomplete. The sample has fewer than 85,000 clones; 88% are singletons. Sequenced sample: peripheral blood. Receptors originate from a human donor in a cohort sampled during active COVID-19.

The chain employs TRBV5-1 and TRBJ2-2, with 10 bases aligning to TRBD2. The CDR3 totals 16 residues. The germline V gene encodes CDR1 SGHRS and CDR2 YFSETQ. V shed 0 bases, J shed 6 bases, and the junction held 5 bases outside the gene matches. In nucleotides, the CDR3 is TGCGCCAGCAGCTTGGACAGCGGGGGGGCCCCCGGGGAGCTGTTTTTT. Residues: CASSLDSGGAPGELFF.

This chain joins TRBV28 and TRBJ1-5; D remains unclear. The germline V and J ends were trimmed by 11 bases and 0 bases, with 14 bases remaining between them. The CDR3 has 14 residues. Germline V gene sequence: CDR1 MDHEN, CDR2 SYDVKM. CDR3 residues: CACLKGDSNQPQHF. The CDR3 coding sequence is TGTGCCTGTCTGAAAGGAGATAGCAATCAGCCCCAGCATTTT.

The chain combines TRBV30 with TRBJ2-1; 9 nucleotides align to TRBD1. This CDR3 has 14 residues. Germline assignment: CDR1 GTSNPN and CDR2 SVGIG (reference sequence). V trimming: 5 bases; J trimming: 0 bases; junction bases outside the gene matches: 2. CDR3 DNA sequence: TGTGCCTGGTCGACAGGGGGCTCCTACAATGAGCAGTTCTTC. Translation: CAWSTGGSYNEQFF.

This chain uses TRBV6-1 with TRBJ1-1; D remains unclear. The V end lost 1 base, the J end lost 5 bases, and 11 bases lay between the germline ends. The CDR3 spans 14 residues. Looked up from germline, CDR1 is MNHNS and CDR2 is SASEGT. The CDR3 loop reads CASSEGTRRTEAFF. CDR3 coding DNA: TGTGCCAGCAGTGAAGGAACGAGGCGGACTGAAGCTTTCTTT.

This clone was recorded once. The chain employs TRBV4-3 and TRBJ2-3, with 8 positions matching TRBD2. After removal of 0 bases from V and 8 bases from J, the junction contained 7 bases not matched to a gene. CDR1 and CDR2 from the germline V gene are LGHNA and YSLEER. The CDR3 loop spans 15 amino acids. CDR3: CASSQDGGGTFTQYF. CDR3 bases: TGCGCCAGCAGCCAAGACGGCGGGGGGACTTTTACGCAGTATTTT.

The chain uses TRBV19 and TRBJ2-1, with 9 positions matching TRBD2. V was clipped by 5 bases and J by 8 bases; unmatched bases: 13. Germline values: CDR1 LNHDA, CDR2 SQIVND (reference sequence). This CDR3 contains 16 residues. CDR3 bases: TGTGCCAGTAGTGCGGGGGGGCGGGGGGGCGGCGATGAGCAGTTCTTC. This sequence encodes CASSAGGRGGGDEQFF.

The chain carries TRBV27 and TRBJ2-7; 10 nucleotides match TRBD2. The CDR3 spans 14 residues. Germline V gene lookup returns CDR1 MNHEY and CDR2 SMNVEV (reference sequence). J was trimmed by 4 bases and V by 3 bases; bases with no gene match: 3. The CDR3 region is CASSLRLAGYEQYF. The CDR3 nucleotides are TGTGCCAGCAGTTTGAGACTAGCGGGTTACGAGCAGTACTTC.

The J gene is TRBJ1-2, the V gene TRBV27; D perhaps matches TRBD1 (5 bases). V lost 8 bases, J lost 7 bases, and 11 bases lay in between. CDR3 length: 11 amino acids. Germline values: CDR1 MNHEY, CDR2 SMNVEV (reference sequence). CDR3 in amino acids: CASGGWGGYTF. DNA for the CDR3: TGTGCCAGCGGGGGGTGGGGTGGCTACACCTTC.

CDR3 loop: CASRTGAVSGPQHF. CDR3 sequence (DNA): TGTGCCAGTAGGACAGGGGCAGTTAGTGGGCCCCAGCATTTT. The V gene is TRBV6-5, the J gene TRBJ1-5, with 9 bases that match TRBD1. This CDR3 has 14 amino acids. V shed 9 bases, J shed 9 bases, and the junction held 12 bases outside the gene matches. Germline V lookup: CDR1 MNHEY, CDR2 SVGAGI.

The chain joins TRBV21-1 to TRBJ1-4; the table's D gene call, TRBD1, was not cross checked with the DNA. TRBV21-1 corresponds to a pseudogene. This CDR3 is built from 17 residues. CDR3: CASSKGGPTVKDEKLFF. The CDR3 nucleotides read TGTGCCAGCAGCAAAGGGGGCCCGACAGTTAAAGATGAAAAACTGTTTTTT.

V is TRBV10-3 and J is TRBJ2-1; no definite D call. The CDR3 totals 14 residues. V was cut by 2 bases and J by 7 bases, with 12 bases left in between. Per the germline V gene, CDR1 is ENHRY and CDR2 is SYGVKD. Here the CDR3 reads CAISEQLDSNEQFF. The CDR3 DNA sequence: TGTGCCATCAGTGAGCAATTAGACTCTAATGAGCAGTTCTTC.

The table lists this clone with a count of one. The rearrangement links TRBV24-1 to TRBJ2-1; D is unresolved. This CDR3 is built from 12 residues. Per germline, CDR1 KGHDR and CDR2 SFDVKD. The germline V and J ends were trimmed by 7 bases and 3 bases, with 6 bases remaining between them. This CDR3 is CATSPFYNEQFF. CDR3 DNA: TGTGCCACCAGCCCCTTCTACAATGAGCAGTTCTTC.

CDR3 region: CASSLVGLAGADTQYF. The CDR3 region has the DNA TGTGCCAGCAGTTTAGTGGGACTAGCGGGGGCAGATACGCAGTATTTT. The chain employs TRBV27 and TRBJ2-3; 14 nucleotides align to TRBD2. The CDR3 loop spans 16 amino acids. Unmatched junction bases numbered 2, after V lost 2 bases and J lost 4 bases. Germline CDR1 and CDR2: MNHEY and SMNVEV (reference sequence).

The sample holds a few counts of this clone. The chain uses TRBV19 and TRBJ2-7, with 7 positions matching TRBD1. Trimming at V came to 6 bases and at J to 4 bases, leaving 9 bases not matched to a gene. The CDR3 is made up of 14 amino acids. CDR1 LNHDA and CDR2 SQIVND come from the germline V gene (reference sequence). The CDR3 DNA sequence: TGTGCCAGTAGCCGGGGAAGGGACAGTTACGAGCAGTACTTC. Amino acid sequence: CASSRGRDSYEQYF.

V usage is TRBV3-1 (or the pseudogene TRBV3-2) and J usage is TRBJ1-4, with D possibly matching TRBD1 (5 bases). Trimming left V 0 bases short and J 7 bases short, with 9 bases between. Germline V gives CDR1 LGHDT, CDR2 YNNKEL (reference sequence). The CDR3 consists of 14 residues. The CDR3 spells CASSQDRVSEKLFF. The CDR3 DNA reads TGTGCCAGCAGCCAAGACAGGGTCAGTGAAAAACTGTTTTTT.

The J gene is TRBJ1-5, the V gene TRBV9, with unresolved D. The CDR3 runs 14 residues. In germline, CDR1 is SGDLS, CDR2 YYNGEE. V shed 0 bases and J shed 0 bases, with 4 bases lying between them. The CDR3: CASSVDYSNQPQHF. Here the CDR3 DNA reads TGTGCCAGCAGCGTAGATTATAGCAATCAGCCCCAGCATTTT.

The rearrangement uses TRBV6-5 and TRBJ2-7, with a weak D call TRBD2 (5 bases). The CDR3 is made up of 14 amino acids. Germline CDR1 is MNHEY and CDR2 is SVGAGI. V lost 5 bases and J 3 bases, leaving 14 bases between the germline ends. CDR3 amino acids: CASSPTPGYYEQYF. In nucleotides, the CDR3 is TGTGCCAGCAGTCCGACCCCGGGGTACTACGAGCAGTACTTC.

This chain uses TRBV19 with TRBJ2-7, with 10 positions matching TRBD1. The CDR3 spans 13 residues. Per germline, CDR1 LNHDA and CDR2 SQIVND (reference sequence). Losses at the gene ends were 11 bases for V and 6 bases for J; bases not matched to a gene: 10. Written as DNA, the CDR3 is TGTGCCTCCTCCGGGACAGGGGACTCCGAGCAGTACTTC. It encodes CASSGTGDSEQYF.

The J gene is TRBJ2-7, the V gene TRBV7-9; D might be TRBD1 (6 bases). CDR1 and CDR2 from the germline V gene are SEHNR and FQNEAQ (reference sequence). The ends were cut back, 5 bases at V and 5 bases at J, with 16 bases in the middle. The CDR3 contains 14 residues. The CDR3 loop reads CASSPQGFGDEQYF. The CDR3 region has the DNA TGTGCCAGCAGCCCCCAGGGGTTCGGGGACGAGCAGTACTTC.

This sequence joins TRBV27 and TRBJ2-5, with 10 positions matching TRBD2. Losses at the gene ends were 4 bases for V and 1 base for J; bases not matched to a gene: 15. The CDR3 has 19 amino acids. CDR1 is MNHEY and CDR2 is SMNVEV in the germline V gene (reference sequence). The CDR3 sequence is CASSSLPLPGLAVQETQYF. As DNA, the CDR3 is TGTGCCAGCAGTTCCTTACCGCTACCCGGACTAGCGGTCCAAGAGACCCAGTACTTC.

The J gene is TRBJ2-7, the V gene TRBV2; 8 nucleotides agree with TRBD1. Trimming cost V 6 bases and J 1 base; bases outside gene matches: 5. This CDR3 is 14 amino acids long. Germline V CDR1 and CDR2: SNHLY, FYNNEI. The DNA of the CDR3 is TGTGCCAGCAGGGAACAGGGGGTTTCCTACGAGCAGTACTTC. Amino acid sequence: CASREQGVSYEQYF. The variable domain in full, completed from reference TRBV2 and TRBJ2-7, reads EPEVTQTPSHQVTQMGQEVILRCVPISNHLYFYWYRQILGQKVEFLVSFYNNEISEKSEIFDDQFSVERPDGSNFTLKIRSTKLEDSAMYFCASREQGVSYEQYFGPGTRLTVT.

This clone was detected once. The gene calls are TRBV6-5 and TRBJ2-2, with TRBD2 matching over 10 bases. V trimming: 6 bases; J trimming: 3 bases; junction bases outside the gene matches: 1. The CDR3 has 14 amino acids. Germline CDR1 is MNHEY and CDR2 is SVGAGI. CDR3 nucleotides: TGTGCCAGCAGACTAGCGGGGTACACCGGGGAGCTGTTTTTT. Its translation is CASRLAGYTGELFF.

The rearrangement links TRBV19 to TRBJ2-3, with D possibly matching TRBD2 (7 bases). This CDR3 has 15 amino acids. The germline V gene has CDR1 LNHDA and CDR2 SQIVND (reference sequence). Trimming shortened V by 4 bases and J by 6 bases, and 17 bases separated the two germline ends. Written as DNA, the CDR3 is TGTGCCAGTAGTACGTATAGGGGGGGGTTGGATACGCAGTATTTT. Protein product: CASSTYRGGLDTQYF. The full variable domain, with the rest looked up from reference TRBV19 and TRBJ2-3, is DGGITQSPKYLFRKEGQNVTLSCEQNLNHDAMYWYRQDPGQGLRLIYYSQIVNDFQKGDIAEGYSVSREKKESFPLTVTSAQKNPTAFYLCASSTYRGGLDTQYFGPGTRLTVL.